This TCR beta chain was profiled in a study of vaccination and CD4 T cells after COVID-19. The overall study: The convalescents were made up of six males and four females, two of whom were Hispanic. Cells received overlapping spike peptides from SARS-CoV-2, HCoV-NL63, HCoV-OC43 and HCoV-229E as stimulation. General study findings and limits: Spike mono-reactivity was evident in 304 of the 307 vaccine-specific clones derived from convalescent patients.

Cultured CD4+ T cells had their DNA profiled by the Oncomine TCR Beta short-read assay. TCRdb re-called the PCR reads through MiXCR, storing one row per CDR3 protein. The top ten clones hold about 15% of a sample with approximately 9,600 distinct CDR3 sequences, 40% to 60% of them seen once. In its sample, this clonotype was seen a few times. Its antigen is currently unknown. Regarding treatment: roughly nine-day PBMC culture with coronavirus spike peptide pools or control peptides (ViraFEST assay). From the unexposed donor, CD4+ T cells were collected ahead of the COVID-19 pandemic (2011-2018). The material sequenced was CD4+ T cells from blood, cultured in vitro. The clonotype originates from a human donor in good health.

The CDR3 nucleotides read TGTGCCACCAGCAGTTCGTTACGGAACACTGAAGCTTTCTTT. Translated: CATSSSLRNTEAFF. This chain uses TRBV15 with TRBJ1-1; D gene ambiguous. V lost 3 bases to trimming and J lost 1 base, with 9 bases between them. Germline values: CDR1 LNHNV, CDR2 YYDKDF (reference sequence). This CDR3 is built from 14 residues.